This T cell receptor (beta chain) comes out of a study of cytotoxic CD8 clonotypes in ibrutinib-treated CLL. Turning to the study itself: Samples had a mean of roughly 230,000 productive templates and around 89,000 productive rearrangements.

This clone was counted only a few times. Germline lookup yields CDR1 SGHRS and CDR2 YFSETQ. The CDR3 contains 13 residues. V gave up 2 bases and J gave up 5 bases, with 11 bases separating them. The repertoire was sequenced with immunoSEQ multiplex PCR; TCRdb's copy has only in-frame clones and lacks some. Among tens of thousands of clones listed, 56% were seen once. TCR beta libraries used roughly 2 micrograms of DNA from cryopreserved PBMCs. Sequencing was performed on PBMCs, taken after 24 months of ibrutinib treatment. The chain employs TRBV5-1 and TRBJ2-7; D is uncertain. This clonotype was obtained from a human donor with chronic lymphocytic leukemia. Here the CDR3 DNA reads TGCGCCAGCAGCTTTAAGGGCAGCCACGAGCAGTACTTC. It codes for CASSFKGSHEQYF.